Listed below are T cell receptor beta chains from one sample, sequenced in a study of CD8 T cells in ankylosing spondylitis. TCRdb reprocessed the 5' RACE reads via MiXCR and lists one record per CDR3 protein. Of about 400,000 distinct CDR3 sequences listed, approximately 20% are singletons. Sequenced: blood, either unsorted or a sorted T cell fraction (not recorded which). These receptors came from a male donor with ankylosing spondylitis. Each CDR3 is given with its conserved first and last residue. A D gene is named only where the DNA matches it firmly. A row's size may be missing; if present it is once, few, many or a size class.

DNA: TGTGCCAGCAGCCCGACTAGCGGGAGGGCCGGGGAGCTGTTTTTT
CDR3: CASSPTSGRAGELFF
size: few
D: TRBD2
V: TRBV7-3
J: TRBJ2-2

DNA: TGTGCCAGCAGTCCTCGAGCTGGTAACAATGAGCAGTTCTTC
CDR3: CASSPRAGNNEQFF
size: few
D: .
V: TRBV6-2/TRBV6-3
J: TRBJ2-1

DNA: TGTGCCAGTAGTATAATACCTCACTCAGGGGAGCAGTACTTC
CDR3: CASSIIPHSGEQYF
size: .
D: .
V: TRBV19
J: TRBJ2-7

DNA: TGTGCCAGCAGCTTGATTCAGGCCTTCAGTCCCGTTGAAGCTTTCTTT
CDR3: CASSLIQAFSPVEAFF
size: .
D: .
V: TRBV5-6
J: TRBJ1-1

DNA: TGCGCCAGCAGCCAAGCACCGGGACTAGGGGTTAAAAGGTCCTACGAGCAGTACTTC
CDR3: CASSQAPGLGVKRSYEQYF
size: .
D: TRBD2
V: TRBV4-1
J: TRBJ2-7

DNA: TGTGCCACCAGCAGAGACAGCGGGAGTTTTAATGAGCAGTTCTTC
CDR3: CATSRDSGSFNEQFF
size: few
D: TRBD2
V: TRBV15
J: TRBJ2-1

DNA: TGTGCCAGCAGCCATCTATCCCCGGGACTAGGGTTTGGGCAGTTCTTC
CDR3: CASSHLSPGLGFGQFF
size: .
D: TRBD2
V: TRBV3-1
J: TRBJ2-1

DNA: TGTGCCAGCAGTGACCCGACTAGCGGGAGCTACGAGCAGTACTTC
CDR3: CASSDPTSGSYEQYF
size: many
D: TRBD2
V: TRBV2
J: TRBJ2-7

DNA: TGTGCCAGCAGACAGACTAGCGGCAAGTACAATGAGCAGTTCTTC
CDR3: CASRQTSGKYNEQFF
size: .
D: TRBD2
V: TRBV28
J: TRBJ2-1

DNA: TGTGCCAGCAGCTCGGGCTCGAGAGAGGAAAAACTGTTTTTT
CDR3: CASSSGSREEKLFF
size: .
D: .
V: TRBV5-6
J: TRBJ1-4

DNA: TGTGCCAGCAGCCGACGAGATACGCAGTATTTT
CDR3: CASSRRDTQYF
size: few
D: .
V: TRBV7-6
J: TRBJ2-3

DNA: TGTGCCAGCAGTTTTGCGGCAGATCAGCCCCAGCATTTT
CDR3: CASSFAADQPQHF
size: few
D: .
V: TRBV12-3/TRBV12-4
J: TRBJ1-5

DNA: TGTGCCAGCAGCGTAAGGGACAGGGGAGGGGTGGGCTATGGCTACACCTTC
CDR3: CASSVRDRGGVGYGYTF
size: .
D: TRBD1
V: TRBV9
J: TRBJ1-2

DNA: TGTGCCAGCAGTCGACAGGGTGGCAATCAGCCCCAGCATTTT
CDR3: CASSRQGGNQPQHF
size: many
D: TRBD1
V: TRBV12-3/TRBV12-4
J: TRBJ1-5

DNA: TGTGCCAGCAGCTTATGGCAGGGGATAAACAATGAGCAGTTCTTC
CDR3: CASSLWQGINNEQFF
size: few
D: .
V: TRBV7-9
J: TRBJ2-1

DNA: TGTGCCAGCAGTTTTGGCTTCAGAAAGAATTCACCCCTCCACTTT
CDR3: CASSFGFRKNSPLHF
size: .
D: .
V: TRBV12-3/TRBV12-4
J: TRBJ1-6